Following are 23 T cell receptor beta chains from one sample sequenced in a study of CD8 T cells in ankylosing spondylitis. TCRdb reprocessed the 5' RACE reads with MiXCR, giving one entry per CDR3 protein. The sample has some 250,000 distinct CDR3 sequences, roughly a quarter seen once. Sample: blood, either unsorted or a sorted T cell fraction (not recorded which). The receptor source for this set is a male donor with ankylosing spondylitis or in good health (not recorded which).

The chain carries TRBV4-2 and TRBJ2-7, with D possibly being TRBD2 (6 bases). The germline CDR1 and CDR2 sequences are LGHNA and YNFKEQ. V was trimmed by 6 bases and J by 1 base, leaving 16 bases between them. The CDR3 is made up of 15 amino acids. CDR3 in amino acids: CASRKTNRGSYEQYF. CDR3 in DNA: TGTGCCAGCAGGAAAACAAACCGGGGGTCCTACGAGCAGTACTTC.

Only a few counts were recorded for this clonotype. The chain is built from TRBV6-1 and TRBJ2-1, with TRBD1 as a possible D gene (6 bases). Germline V gives CDR1 MNHNS, CDR2 SASEGT. The CDR3 totals 13 residues. Trimming cost V 6 bases and J 4 bases, with 10 bases left between them. For the CDR3, the DNA is TGTGCCAGCAGGGGGGACATATACAATGAGCAGTTCTTC. The encoded protein is CASRGDIYNEQFF.

This clonotype was counted at least ten times. V is TRBV10-3 and J is TRBJ1-2; no reliable D call. The CDR3 length is 14 residues. The germline V gene encodes CDR1 ENHRY and CDR2 SYGVKD. The V gene lost 0 bases and the J gene lost 4 bases, with 9 bases spanning the gap. The CDR3 is CAISESWTPYGYTF. For the CDR3, the DNA is TGTGCCATCAGTGAGTCGTGGACTCCCTATGGCTACACCTTC.

This clonotype has a handful of counts. This chain links TRBV18 with TRBJ2-3; no firm D call. This CDR3 region has 13 residues. In germline, CDR1 is KGHSH, CDR2 LQKENI. V was pared by 4 bases and J by 4 bases, with 9 bases between. The CDR3 reads CASSQDGPDTQYF. The CDR3 DNA is TGTGCCAGCTCACAGGACGGGCCAGATACGCAGTATTTT.

V is TRBV20-1 and J is TRBJ2-7; no definite D call. Trimming left V 3 bases short and J 0 bases short, with 12 bases between. Germline V lookup: CDR1 DFQATT, CDR2 SNEGSKA (reference sequence). CDR3 length equals 14 residues. The CDR3 sequence: CSARISSLSYEQYF. CDR3 sequence (DNA): TGCAGTGCTAGGATCTCTTCCCTCTCCTACGAGCAGTACTTC.

The chain combines TRBV15 with TRBJ1-5; a weak D match, TRBD1 (5 bases). Germline V gene sequence: CDR1 LNHNV, CDR2 YYDKDF (reference sequence). The CDR3 totals 14 residues. The V gene lost 1 base and the J gene lost 4 bases, with 8 bases spanning the gap. The CDR3 coding sequence is TGTGCCACCAGCAGAGCGGGGGGAAATCAGCCCCAGCATTTT. Its protein is CATSRAGGNQPQHF. The variable domain in full, with the rest retrieved from reference TRBV15 and TRBJ1-5, is DAMVIQNPRYQVTQFGKPVTLSCSQTLNHNVMYWYQQKSSQAPKLLFHYYDKDFNNEADTPDNFQSRRPNTSFCFLDIRSPGLGDTAMYLCATSRAGGNQPQHFGDGTRLSIL.

This clonotype has ten or more counts. This chain links TRBV6-1 with TRBJ1-5; D ambiguous. The CDR3 runs 14 residues. V was trimmed by 0 bases and J by 0 bases, leaving 3 bases between them. The germline CDR1 and CDR2 sequences are MNHNS and SASEGT. CDR3 protein: CASSEAVSNQPQHF. The CDR3, as DNA: TGTGCCAGCAGTGAAGCTGTTAGCAATCAGCCCCAGCATTTT.

This clonotype was found many times. The V call is TRBV4-1, the J call TRBJ2-3; tentatively, D is TRBD2 (6 bases). From germline, CDR1 is MGHRA and CDR2 YSYEKL. The CDR3 is 16 residues long. V lost 1 base to trimming and J lost 0 bases, with 11 bases between them. In DNA, the CDR3 is TGCGCCAGCAGCCAAGGAGGGAGGTCAAGCACAGATACGCAGTATTTT. Translated, it gives CASSQGGRSSTDTQYF.

This clonotype was seen more than once but under ten times. The chain recombines TRBV20-1 with TRBJ1-1; TRBD1 might be the D (6 bases). The germline V gene has CDR1 DFQATT and CDR2 SNEGSKA (reference sequence). Trimming took 4 bases from V and 6 from J, leaving 12 bases between them. CDR3 length: 12 residues. CDR3 coding DNA: TGCAGTGCTAAAACAGGGATCGCTGAAGCTTTCTTT. Its protein is CSAKTGIAEAFF.

This clonotype was detected many times. V is TRBV7-9 and J is TRBJ2-2; possible D gene TRBD2, 5 bases. In germline, CDR1 is SEHNR, CDR2 FQNEAQ (reference sequence). Trimming removed 8 bases at V and 0 bases at J, with 13 bases between. This CDR3 is built from 15 residues. This CDR3 is CASDTSGSNTGELFF. DNA of the CDR3: TGTGCCAGCGACACTTCGGGGTCGAACACCGGGGAGCTGTTTTTT.

This clonotype came up many times. This chain connects TRBV11-1 to TRBJ2-7; 10 bases are shared with TRBD1. The CDR3 has 18 amino acids. J lost 1 base, V lost 4 bases, and 13 bases had no gene match. From germline, CDR1 is SGHAT and CDR2 FQDESV (reference sequence). Here the CDR3 DNA reads TGTGCCAGCAGCTCGAGGGACAGGGGTCACCCGAGATCCTACGAGCAGTACTTC. It encodes CASSSRDRGHPRSYEQYF.

The table lists this clonotype with a few counts. The rearrangement joins TRBV6-4 to TRBJ2-2; 8 nucleotides match TRBD2. This CDR3 is built from 16 residues. Germline V lookup: CDR1 MRHNA, CDR2 SNTAGT. J gave up 3 bases and V 5 bases, and 8 bases lay outside the gene matches. CDR3 sequence: CASSPIGTRYTGELFF. The CDR3 region has the DNA TGTGCCAGCAGTCCCATTGGGACTAGATACACCGGGGAGCTGTTTTTT.

The chain links TRBV7-3 to TRBJ2-1, with 7 bases aligning to TRBD2. CDR1 and CDR2 (germline): SGHTA, FQGTGA. J gave up 10 bases and V 2 bases, and 8 bases lay outside the gene matches. The CDR3 loop spans 14 amino acids. The CDR3 coding sequence is TGTGCCAGCAGCTTACTGGGCGGGACTATGGAGCAGTTCTTC. It specifies CASSLLGGTMEQFF.

This chain connects TRBV25-1 to TRBJ2-2; D is undetermined. The CDR3 loop spans 14 amino acids. The V and J ends lost 7 bases and 0 bases respectively, with 9 bases between them. Germline CDR1 and CDR2: MGHDK and SYGVNS. For the CDR3, the DNA is TGTGCCAGCACTCACAGTTCGAACACCGGGGAGCTGTTTTTT. Its translation is CASTHSSNTGELFF. The whole variable domain, remainder taken from reference TRBV25-1 and TRBJ2-2, is EADIYQTPRYLVIGTGKKITLECSQTMGHDKMYWYQQDPGMELHLIHYSYGVNSTEKGDLSSESTVSRIRTEHFPLTLESARPSHTSQYLCASTHSSNTGELFFGEGSRLTVL.

The table lists this clonotype with many counts. The chain recombines TRBV20-1 with TRBJ1-1; D is undetermined. This CDR3 spans 15 amino acids. Trimming removed 6 bases at V and 4 bases at J, with 21 bases between. CDR1 and CDR2 (germline): DFQATT, SNEGSKA (reference sequence). Here the CDR3 reads CSATKVGLAGTEAFF. For the CDR3, the DNA is TGCAGTGCAACTAAGGTCGGCCTTGCCGGCACTGAAGCTTTCTTT.

This clonotype was seen at least ten times. The V and J genes are TRBV4-2 and TRBJ1-1, with TRBD1 matching 9 bases. V shed 2 bases and J 0 bases; nucleotides not matched to a gene: 4. This CDR3 has 16 residues. Germline V gives CDR1 LGHNA, CDR2 YNFKEQ. CDR3 loop: CASSQRDRALNTEAFF. The CDR3 DNA reads TGTGCCAGCAGCCAACGGGACAGGGCATTGAACACTGAAGCTTTCTTT.

This clonotype has at least ten counts. The chain links TRBV12-3 or TRBV12-4 to TRBJ2-3, with TRBD2 matching 7 bases. CDR3 size: 14 residues. V trimming: 6 bases; J trimming: 4 bases; junction bases outside the gene matches: 7. In DNA, the CDR3 is TGTGCCAGCAGCCCACCAACTAGCGCAGATACGCAGTATTTT. Translated: CASSPPTSADTQYF.

CDR3 protein: CASSVTQYEQYF. The CDR3 bases are TGTGCCAGCAGTGTGACCCAATACGAGCAGTACTTC. The V and J genes are TRBV6-1 and TRBJ2-7; D unclear. Germline-derived CDR1 and CDR2 are MNHNS and SASEGT. The CDR3 has 12 residues. The V end was cut by 4 bases, the J end by 4 bases, with 8 bases between.

This clonotype was detected many times. The chain carries TRBV7-9 and TRBJ1-2, with TRBD1 matching 7 bases. V shed 5 bases and J 6 bases; nucleotides not matched to a gene: 6. Germline V gene sequence: CDR1 SEHNR, CDR2 FQNEAQ (reference sequence). There are 13 residues in the CDR3. CDR3 in DNA: TGTGCCAGCAGCAGGGACAGCCTTAATGGCTACACCTTC. Translated, it gives CASSRDSLNGYTF.

This clonotype was detected ten times or more. The gene calls are TRBV20-1 and TRBJ2-7; a possible D gene is TRBD1 (7 bases). Germline V gene sequence: CDR1 DFQATT, CDR2 SNEGSKA (reference sequence). The CDR3 has 15 amino acids. The V end was cut by 6 bases, the J end by 2 bases, with 20 bases between. CDR3 protein: CSAPQGGQITYEQYF. The CDR3, as DNA: TGCAGTGCCCCCCAGGGGGGACAGATAACCTACGAGCAGTACTTC.

This clonotype was recorded only once. V gene TRBV6-1 combines with J gene TRBJ2-7; 9 bases line up with TRBD1. Germline assignment: CDR1 MNHNS and CDR2 SASEGT. Losses at the gene ends were 6 bases for V and 3 bases for J; bases not matched to a gene: 6. The CDR3 has 14 amino acids. The CDR3 loop is CASRKTGGFYEQYF. DNA of the CDR3: TGTGCCAGCAGGAAAACAGGGGGCTTCTACGAGCAGTACTTC.

The V and J genes are TRBV20-1 and TRBJ1-2; 8 bases map to TRBD1. Germline V gene data show CDR1 as DFQATT and CDR2 as SNEGSKA (reference sequence). The CDR3 is 15 residues long. The V gene end was trimmed by 0 bases and the J gene end by 2 bases; junction bases not matched to a gene: 5. CDR3 sequence reads: CSARDRRQGNYGYTF. The CDR3 DNA reads as TGCAGTGCTAGAGATAGGAGACAGGGGAACTATGGCTACACCTTC.

In its sample, this clonotype was seen many times. The CDR3 region has the DNA TGTGCCAGCAGCACCGACAGGGCTTTTCATGAAAAACTGTTTTTT. Protein product: CASSTDRAFHEKLFF. The chain carries TRBV11-2 and TRBJ1-4, with TRBD1 identical over 7 bases. CDR1 is SGHAT, CDR2 FQNNGV, per germline. The length of the CDR3 is 15 residues. V shed 5 bases, J shed 6 bases, and the junction held 9 bases outside the gene matches.